The 25 T cell receptor beta chains below were found in one sample sequenced in a study of CD8+CD57+ T cells in acquired aplastic anemia. Genomic DNA constituted the template upon which TCR beta VDJ and CDR3 profiling was performed. TCRdb independently ran MiXCR on the reads; one entry per CDR3 protein. There are 150,000 or so distinct CDR3 sequences in the sample; over 50% occur only once, and roughly 12% lies in the top ten. Sequencing involved patients with CD8+CD57+ cell expansion previously shown by flow cytometry. The specimen sequenced was sorted CD4+, CD8+, or CD8+CD57+ T cells (not recorded which) from PBMCs. The receptors come from a human donor with aplastic anemia.

As concerns this clonotype: A read error may explain this, as a much larger clone is one base away. This chain uses TRBV9 with TRBJ1-2; D uncertain. CDR3 length equals 19 residues. CDR1 and CDR2 (germline): SGDLS, YYNGEE. The V end was cut by 3 bases, the J end by 1 base, with 25 bases between. The CDR3 here is CASSAPSTALAASNYGYTF. The DNA for the CDR3 is TGTGCCAGCAGCGCCCCCTCCACCGCCTTGGCGGCGAGTAACTATGGCTACACCTTC.

There are a few counts of this clonotype. The chain joins TRBV5-1 to TRBJ2-7; the D gene is possibly TRBD1 (6 bases). CDR3 length: 12 residues. V gave up 3 bases and J gave up 11 bases, with 15 bases separating them. The germline CDR1 and CDR2 sequences are SGHRS and YFSETQ. This CDR3 reads CASSSTRQDEYF. DNA for the CDR3: TGCGCCAGCAGCTCGACCCGACAGGATGAGTACTTC.

V gene TRBV10-3 combines with J gene TRBJ2-3, with a tentative D call TRBD2 (5 bases). Germline V lookup: CDR1 ENHRY, CDR2 SYGVKD. Trimming left V 4 bases short and J 5 bases short, with 22 bases between. This CDR3 has 17 amino acids. The CDR3, as DNA: TGTGCCATCAGTGTGGCAGGCGGCGGAGCAGAGGGAGATACGCAGTATTTT. Encoded protein: CAISVAGGGAEGDTQYF.

There are a few counts of this clonotype. The rearrangement joins TRBV5-1 to TRBJ2-5; TRBD2 matches 10 bases. This CDR3 spans 15 amino acids. Trimming cost V 5 bases and J 1 base; bases outside gene matches: 5. Germline loops: CDR1 SGHRS, CDR2 YFSETQ. The chain's CDR3 is CASRPSGGPQETQYF. CDR3 nucleotides: TGCGCCAGCAGGCCTAGCGGGGGACCCCAAGAGACCCAGTACTTC.

The CDR3 coding sequence is TGTGCCAGCAGGAGGGACCAGAACTACGAGCAGTACTTC. Residues: CASRRDQNYEQYF. The chain uses TRBV2 and TRBJ2-7, with D perhaps matching TRBD1 or TRBD2 (5 bases each). The CDR3 consists of 13 residues. Germline assignment: CDR1 SNHLY and CDR2 FYNNEI. The germline V and J ends were trimmed by 6 bases and 3 bases, with 12 bases remaining between them.

The chain has TRBV10-3 and TRBJ1-1, with 8 bases matching TRBD1. CDR1 ENHRY and CDR2 SYGVKD come from the germline V gene. Losses at the gene ends were 5 bases for V and 4 bases for J; bases not matched to a gene: 3. The CDR3 consists of 13 residues. The CDR3 here is CAISYDRGTEAFF. CDR3 coding DNA: TGTGCCATCAGTTACGACAGGGGCACTGAAGCTTTCTTT.

The chain carries TRBV5-4 and TRBJ2-1; D possibly corresponds to TRBD2 (5 bases). V lost 0 bases and J 4 bases, leaving 14 bases between the germline ends. CDR1 is SGHNT, CDR2 YYREEE, per germline (reference sequence). CDR3 length: 16 residues. CDR3 nucleotides: TGTGCCAGCAGCTTGGCGGGGTCTTCTTGGTACAATGAGCAGTTCTTC. It codes for CASSLAGSSWYNEQFF.

This clonotype was recorded many times. The rearrangement links TRBV19 to TRBJ2-3; no clear D. Germline loops: CDR1 LNHDA, CDR2 SQIVND (reference sequence). Trimming left V 1 base short and J 1 base short, with 6 bases between. The CDR3 is 14 amino acids. The CDR3 reads CASSIVDRTDTQYF. CDR3 DNA: TGTGCCAGTAGTATAGTAGACCGCACAGATACGCAGTATTTT.

The chain is built from TRBV20-1 and TRBJ2-1; either TRBD1 or TRBD2 may supply D (6 bases each). Deletions cut 3 bases from V and 4 bases from J, with 22 bases between. The V gene's germline CDR1 is DFQATT and CDR2 SNEGSKA (reference sequence). CDR3 size: 17 residues. The CDR3 region has the DNA TGCAGTGCTAGGCCTGCTAGGGGGGAATCAGCTTACAATGAGCAGTTCTTC. Protein: CSARPARGESAYNEQFF.

V is TRBV5-1 and J is TRBJ1-6, with D perhaps matching TRBD1 (5 bases). CDR3 length: 16 amino acids. V lost 0 bases to trimming and J lost 7 bases, with 14 bases between them. The V gene's germline CDR1 is SGHRS and CDR2 YFSETQ. The CDR3 region is CASSLAPRRDNSPLHF. CDR3 nucleotides: TGCGCCAGCAGCTTGGCCCCGCGCAGGGACAATTCACCCCTCCACTTT.

This clonotype was seen a few times. V gene TRBV24-1 combines with J gene TRBJ1-2; D is uncertain. The V end lost 3 bases, the J end lost 5 bases, and 3 bases lay between the germline ends. CDR3 length: 11 residues. Germline V gene data show CDR1 as KGHDR and CDR2 as SFDVKD. CDR3 region: CATSDRYGYTF. CDR3 DNA sequence: TGTGCCACCAGTGATCGTTATGGCTACACCTTC.

This clonotype was seen a handful of times. The rearrangement links TRBV15 to TRBJ2-5; D gene ambiguous. Germline values: CDR1 LNHNV, CDR2 YYDKDF (reference sequence). The CDR3 loop spans 15 amino acids. The germline V and J ends were trimmed by 0 bases and 5 bases, with 13 bases remaining between them. CDR3 DNA: TGTGCCACCAGCAGAGATCGGCTGGCCTGGGAGACCCAGTACTTC. It translates to CATSRDRLAWETQYF.

The chain links TRBV25-1 to TRBJ1-1, with 9 bases fitting TRBD1. CDR1 is MGHDK, CDR2 SYGVNS, per germline. Losses at the gene ends were 6 bases for V and 4 bases for J; bases not matched to a gene: 3. The CDR3 sequence is 13 residues long. CDR3 nucleotide sequence: TGTGCCAGCAGGGGACAGGGCGTCACTGAAGCTTTCTTT. Translating it yields CASRGQGVTEAFF.

V usage is TRBV7-2 and J usage is TRBJ2-7; a possible D gene is TRBD2 (5 bases). V was cut by 3 bases and J by 5 bases, with 17 bases left in between. The CDR3 spans 15 residues. Germline CDR1 and CDR2: SGHTA and FQGNSA. This CDR3 is CASSLGHGTRDEQYF. CDR3 coding DNA: TGTGCCAGCAGCTTGGGCCATGGAACGCGGGACGAGCAGTACTTC.

Ten or more counts support this clonotype. J is TRBJ1-5 and V is TRBV2, with D unclear. CDR1 and CDR2 from the germline V gene are SNHLY and FYNNEI. The CDR3 totals 15 residues. V was pared by 6 bases and J by 0 bases, with 12 bases between. CDR3 region: CASRTDEYSNQPQHF. The CDR3 DNA reads as TGTGCCAGCAGGACTGACGAGTATAGCAATCAGCCCCAGCATTTT.

V usage is TRBV19 and J usage is TRBJ2-3; D is uncertain. Germline loops: CDR1 LNHDA, CDR2 SQIVND (reference sequence). The CDR3 is made up of 15 amino acids. Trimming stripped 4 bases from V and 1 base from J, with 12 bases between. This CDR3 is CASSTAGLGTDTQYF. CDR3 in DNA: TGTGCCAGTAGTACTGCAGGCCTCGGCACAGATACGCAGTATTTT.

On this clonotype itself: A much larger clone is a single base away; this may be a read error. No conserved phenylalanine or tryptophan ends this CDR3, so it is likely a read error. The chain uses TRBV27 and TRBJ1-2, with TRBD1 as a possible D gene (5 bases). V lost 4 bases to trimming and J lost 4 bases, with 10 bases between them. The CDR3 has 13 amino acids. Germline values: CDR1 MNHEY, CDR2 SMNVEV (reference sequence). CDR3 region: CASSSSGVYGYTL. As DNA, the CDR3 is TGTGCCAGCAGTTCCTCGGGGGTCTATGGCTACACCCTC.

The genes are TRBV4-3 and TRBJ2-7, with 9 nucleotides matching TRBD1. The CDR3 sequence is 13 residues long. Germline V gene lookup returns CDR1 LGHNA and CDR2 YSLEER. V lost 4 bases, J lost 3 bases, and 1 base stayed unmatched. CDR3 bases: TGCGCCAGCAGCCGGACAGGGGTCTACGAGCAGTACTTC. This gives the protein CASSRTGVYEQYF.

The rearrangement links TRBV29-1 to TRBJ1-2, with D hard to call. From germline, CDR1 is SQVTM and CDR2 ANQGSEA. V lost 4 bases and J 5 bases, leaving 11 bases between the germline ends. This CDR3 has 12 amino acids. CDR3 loop: CSVAIPSYGYTF. In nucleotides, the CDR3 is TGCAGCGTTGCTATACCGAGTTATGGCTACACCTTC.

The chain carries TRBV29-1 and TRBJ2-2; D ambiguous. Trimming removed 1 base at V and 5 bases at J, with 11 bases between. The CDR3 consists of 14 residues. The germline gives CDR1 SQVTM, CDR2 ANQGSEA. This chain's CDR3 is CSVEVPDPTGELFF. CDR3 bases: TGCAGCGTTGAAGTTCCGGACCCGACCGGGGAGCTGTTTTTT.

This chain uses TRBV20-1 with TRBJ2-7, with D possibly called TRBD1 or TRBD2 (5 bases each). From germline, CDR1 is DFQATT and CDR2 SNEGSKA (reference sequence). The CDR3 loop spans 13 amino acids. Trimming took off 5 bases at V and 3 bases at J, with 14 bases between the two ends. The CDR3 sequence: CSAQGRGDYEQYF. The DNA for the CDR3 is TGCAGTGCTCAGGGACGCGGTGACTACGAGCAGTACTTC.

This clonotype was seen ten or more times. The rearrangement links TRBV7-8 to TRBJ1-2, with unresolved D. CDR1 and CDR2 from the germline V gene are SGHVS and FQNEAQ. Trimming removed 1 base from V and 0 bases from J, with 9 bases in between. The CDR3 has 15 amino acids. The CDR3, as DNA: TGTGCCAGCAGCTTAGTGGAAGGTTCTAACTATGGCTACACCTTC. The encoded protein is CASSLVEGSNYGYTF.

V gene TRBV10-3 combines with J gene TRBJ1-6; no clear D. The CDR3 consists of 14 residues. Germline V gene data show CDR1 as ENHRY and CDR2 as SYGVKD. Trimming took 6 bases from V and 6 from J, leaving 12 bases between them. The CDR3 here is CAIRTLGPNSPLHF. CDR3 sequence (DNA): TGTGCCATCAGGACCCTCGGACCTAATTCACCCCTCCACTTT.

This clonotype came up many times. The chain carries TRBV7-8 and TRBJ2-7, with D possibly being TRBD1 (5 bases). V was cut by 5 bases and J by 0 bases, with 20 bases left in between. Germline V gene data show CDR1 as SGHVS and CDR2 as FQNEAQ. The CDR3 length is 17 residues. CDR3 sequence: CASSPTHLGRASYEQYF. CDR3 in DNA: TGTGCCAGCAGCCCCACGCACTTGGGCAGGGCCTCCTACGAGCAGTACTTC.

The genes are TRBV2 and TRBJ1-1; no definite D call. V was clipped by 4 bases and J by 2 bases, with 8 bases between them. This CDR3 is built from 13 residues. Germline CDR1 is SNHLY and CDR2 is FYNNEI. This chain's CDR3 is CASSGGRNTEAFF. CDR3 nucleotide sequence: TGTGCCAGCAGTGGCGGGCGAAACACTGAAGCTTTCTTT.